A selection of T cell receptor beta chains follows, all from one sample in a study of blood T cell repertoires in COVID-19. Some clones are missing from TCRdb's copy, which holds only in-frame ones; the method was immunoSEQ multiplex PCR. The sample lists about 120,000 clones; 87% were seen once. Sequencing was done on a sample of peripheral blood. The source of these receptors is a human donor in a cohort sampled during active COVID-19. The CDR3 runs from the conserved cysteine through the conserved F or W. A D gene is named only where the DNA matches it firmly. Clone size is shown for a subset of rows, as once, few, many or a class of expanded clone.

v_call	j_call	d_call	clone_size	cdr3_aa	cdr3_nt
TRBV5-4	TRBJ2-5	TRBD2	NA	CASSLDLAGKVETQYF	TGTGCCAGCAGCTTGGATCTAGCGGGAAAGGTAGAGACCCAGTACTTC
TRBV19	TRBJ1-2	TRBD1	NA	CATTVPGQADYGYTF	TGTGCCACTACCGTCCCGGGACAGGCCGACTATGGCTACACCTTC
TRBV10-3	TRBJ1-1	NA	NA	CAISEYTTRNTEAFF	TGTGCCATCAGTGAGTATACTACACGGAACACTGAAGCTTTCTTT
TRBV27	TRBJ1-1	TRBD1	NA	CASNRVVGGTGTWNTEAFF	TGTGCCAGCAACCGGGTAGTAGGCGGGACAGGGACGTGGAACACTGAAGCTTTCTTT
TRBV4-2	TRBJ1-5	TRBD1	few	CASSQTTGGGQPQHF	TGTGCCAGCAGCCAAACCACAGGGGGAGGTCAGCCCCAGCATTTT
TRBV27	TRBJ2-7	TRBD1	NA	CASSKRGQGSPYEQYF	TGTGCCAGCAGTAAACGAGGACAGGGATCTCCCTACGAGCAGTACTTC
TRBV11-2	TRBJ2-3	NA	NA	CASSLDGLTDTQYF	TGTGCCAGCAGCCTGGACGGACTCACAGATACGCAGTATTTT
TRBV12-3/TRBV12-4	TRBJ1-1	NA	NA	CASSLVRDTEAFF	TGTGCCAGCAGTTTAGTTCGCGACACTGAAGCTTTCTTT
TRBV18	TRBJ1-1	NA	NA	CASSPERNYEAFF	TGTGCCAGCTCACCGGAGAGAAATTATGAAGCTTTCTTT
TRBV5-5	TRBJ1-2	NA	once	CASSLTGNDYGYTF	TGTGCCAGCAGCTTGACAGGGAATGACTATGGCTACACCTTC
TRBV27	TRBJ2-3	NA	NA	CASSRISGGTDTQYF	TGTGCCAGCAGTAGAATATCGGGGGGCACAGATACGCAGTATTTT
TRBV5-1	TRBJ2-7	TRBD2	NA	CASSLEGASGRAASSYEQYF	TGCGCCAGCAGCTTGGAGGGGGCTAGCGGGAGGGCCGCAAGCTCCTACGAGCAGTACTTC
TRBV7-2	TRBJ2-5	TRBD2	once	CASSFMSSGETQYF	TGTGCCAGCAGCTTCATGTCTAGCGGGGAGACCCAGTACTTC
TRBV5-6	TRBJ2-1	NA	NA	CASSFLGEGNEQFF	TGTGCCAGCAGCTTCCTGGGAGAGGGCAATGAGCAGTTCTTC
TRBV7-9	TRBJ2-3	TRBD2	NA	CASSLEASGITDTQYF	TGTGCCAGCAGCTTAGAGGCTAGCGGAATCACAGATACGCAGTATTTT
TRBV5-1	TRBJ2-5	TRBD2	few	CASRPGLAGGVTQYF	TGCGCCAGCAGACCCGGACTAGCGGGAGGGGTGACCCAGTACTTC
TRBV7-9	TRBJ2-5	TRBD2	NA	CASSSTSPEETQYF	TGTGCCAGCAGCTCGACTAGCCCGGAAGAGACCCAGTACTTC
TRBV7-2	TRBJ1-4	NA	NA	CASSLVRGGNEKLFF	TGTGCCAGCAGCTTAGTCAGGGGAGGGAATGAAAAACTGTTTTTT
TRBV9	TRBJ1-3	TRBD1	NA	CASSVGQGPGNTIYF	TGTGCCAGCAGCGTAGGACAGGGACCTGGAAACACCATATATTTT
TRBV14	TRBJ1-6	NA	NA	CASSHWTEFDSPLHF	TGTGCCAGCAGCCACTGGACTGAGTTTGATTCACCCCTCCACTTT
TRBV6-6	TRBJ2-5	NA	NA	CASSRGWAPPQETQYF	TGTGCCAGCAGCCGGGGGTGGGCCCCACCCCAAGAGACCCAGTACTTC
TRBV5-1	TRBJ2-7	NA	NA	CASSLIGESYEQYF	TGCGCCAGCAGCTTGATCGGGGAGAGCTACGAGCAGTACTTC
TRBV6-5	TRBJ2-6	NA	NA	CASRGHPSGANVLTF	TGTGCCAGCAGGGGCCATCCCTCTGGGGCCAACGTCCTGACTTTC
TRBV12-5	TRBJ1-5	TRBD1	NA	CASGTDAGTGNQPQHF	TGTGCTAGTGGTACAGACGCCGGGACAGGGAATCAGCCCCAGCATTTT
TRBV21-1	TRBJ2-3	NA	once	CASSKGEGLAGGVGTDTQYF	TGTGCCAGCAGCAAGGGGGAAGGACTAGCGGGAGGGGTGGGCACAGATACGCAGTATTTT
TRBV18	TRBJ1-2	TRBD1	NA	CASSPGTGRNYGYTF	TGTGCCAGCTCACCCGGGACAGGGAGGAACTATGGCTACACCTTC
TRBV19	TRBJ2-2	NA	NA	CASSSGQNTGELFF	TGTGCCAGTAGTAGCGGGCAGAACACCGGGGAGCTGTTTTTT
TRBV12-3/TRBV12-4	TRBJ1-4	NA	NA	CASRGREGEKLFF	TGTGCCAGCCGAGGCAGGGAAGGGGAAAAACTGTTTTTT
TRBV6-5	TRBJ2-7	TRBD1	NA	CASSLKTGGSYEQYF	TGTGCCAGCAGTCTAAAGACAGGGGGCTCCTACGAGCAGTACTTC
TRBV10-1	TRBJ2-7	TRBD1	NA	CASRSNRGGEQYF	TGCGCCAGCAGGTCGAACAGGGGTGGCGAGCAGTACTTC
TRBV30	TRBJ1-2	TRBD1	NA	CAWNPGTATGNGYTF	TGTGCCTGGAATCCTGGGACAGCAACTGGAAATGGCTACACCTTC
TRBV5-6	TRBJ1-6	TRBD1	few	CASSFGQGGNSPLHF	TGTGCCAGCAGTTTCGGACAGGGTGGGAATTCACCCCTCCACTTT
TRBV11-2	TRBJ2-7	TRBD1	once	CASRPGNAGTGGIYEQYF	TGTGCCAGCAGGCCAGGAAACGCCGGGACAGGGGGGATCTACGAGCAGTACTTC
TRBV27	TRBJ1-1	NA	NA	CASTSLAGDTEAFF	TGTGCCAGCACCTCTTTGGCGGGCGACACTGAAGCTTTCTTT
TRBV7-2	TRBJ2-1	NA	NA	CASSRPWGVDEQFF	TGTGCCAGCAGCCGCCCCTGGGGGGTCGATGAGCAGTTCTTC
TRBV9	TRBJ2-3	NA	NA	CASGFVGVGDTQYF	TGTGCCAGCGGTTTCGTAGGGGTTGGAGATACGCAGTATTTT
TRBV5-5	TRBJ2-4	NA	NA	CASSFQGDIQYF	TGTGCCAGCAGCTTTCAGGGCGACATTCAGTACTTC